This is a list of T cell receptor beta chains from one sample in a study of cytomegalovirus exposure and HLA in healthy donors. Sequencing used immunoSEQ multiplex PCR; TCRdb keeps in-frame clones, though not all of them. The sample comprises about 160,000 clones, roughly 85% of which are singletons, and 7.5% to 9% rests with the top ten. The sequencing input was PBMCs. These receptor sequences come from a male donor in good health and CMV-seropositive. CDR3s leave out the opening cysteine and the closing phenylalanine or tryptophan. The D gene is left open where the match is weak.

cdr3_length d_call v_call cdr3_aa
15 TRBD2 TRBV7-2 ASSLVSSGGAYNEQF
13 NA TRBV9 ASSPQWGGDEKLF
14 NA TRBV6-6 ASRPRTGNSNQPQH
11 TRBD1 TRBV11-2 ASSLRPDREPF
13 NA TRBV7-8 ASSRGRERYNEQF
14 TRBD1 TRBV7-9 ASSPRVTGDNYGYT
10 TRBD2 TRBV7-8 ASSSSGRGLF
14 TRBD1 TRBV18 ASSLSDRVGNQPQH
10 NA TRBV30 AWIPGYDTIY
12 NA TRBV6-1 ASSQRERVGRAF
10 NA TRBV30 AWNAGGDTQY
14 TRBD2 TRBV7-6 ASSLDTPGGQETQY
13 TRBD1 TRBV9 ASSVEGQGANEQF
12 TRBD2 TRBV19 ASRSSSGSYEQY
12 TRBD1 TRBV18 ASSSGTVSTEAF
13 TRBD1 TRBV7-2 ASSLDRGNNSPLH
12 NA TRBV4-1 ASSQSVAKNIQY
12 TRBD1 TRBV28 ASSLLGQDEKLF
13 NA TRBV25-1 ASSEFVSPIYGYT
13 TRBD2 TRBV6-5 ASRRAGGSYNEQF
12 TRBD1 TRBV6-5 ASSTQGAGTEAF
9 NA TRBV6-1 ASRTGETQY
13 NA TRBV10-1 ASSELQGSYNEQF
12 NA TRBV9 ASSVEWANTEAF
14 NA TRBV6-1 ASSESNNRGDQPQH
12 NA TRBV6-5 ASSYSSRGSGYT
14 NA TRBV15 ATSREGGRERYEQY
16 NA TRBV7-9 ASSLLDSASKPNYGYT
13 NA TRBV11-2 ASSLGQVSSYEQY
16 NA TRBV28 ASSLWDWGDSTNEKLF
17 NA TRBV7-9 ASSAGRGGRRKGNQPQH
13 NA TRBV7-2 ASSLVGGSNQPQH
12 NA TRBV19 ASSMRSLNTEAF
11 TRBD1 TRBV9 ASSETGAYGYT
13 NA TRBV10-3 AIRSSGNGSTEAF